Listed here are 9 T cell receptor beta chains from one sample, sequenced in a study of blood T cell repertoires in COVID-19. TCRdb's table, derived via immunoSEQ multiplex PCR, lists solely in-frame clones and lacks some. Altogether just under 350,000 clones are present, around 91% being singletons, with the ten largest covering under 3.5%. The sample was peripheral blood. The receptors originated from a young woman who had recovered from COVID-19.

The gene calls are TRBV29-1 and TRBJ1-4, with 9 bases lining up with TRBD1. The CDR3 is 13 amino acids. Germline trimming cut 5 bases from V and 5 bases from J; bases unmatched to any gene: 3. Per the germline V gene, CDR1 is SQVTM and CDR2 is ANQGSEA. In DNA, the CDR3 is TGCAGCGTTAATACAGGGGGCAATGAAAAACTGTTTTTT. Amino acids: CSVNTGGNEKLFF.

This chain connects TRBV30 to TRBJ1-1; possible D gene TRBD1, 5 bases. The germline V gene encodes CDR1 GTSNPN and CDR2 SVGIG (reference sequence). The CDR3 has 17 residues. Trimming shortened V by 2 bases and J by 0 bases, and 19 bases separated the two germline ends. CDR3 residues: CAWSPRWGGIMNTEAFF. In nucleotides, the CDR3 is TGTGCCTGGAGTCCCCGGTGGGGGGGGATAATGAACACTGAAGCTTTCTTT. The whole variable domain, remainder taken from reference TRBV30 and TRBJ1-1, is SQTIHQWPATLVQPVGSPLSLECTVEGTSNPNLYWYRQAAGRGLQLLFYSVGIGQISSEVPQNLSASRPQDRQFILSSKKLLLSDSGFYLCAWSPRWGGIMNTEAFFGQGTRLTVV.

This chain's CDR3 is CASSLYGTGNEYTIYF. The CDR3 DNA reads as TGTGCCAGCAGCTTGTACGGGACAGGGAATGAATACACCATATATTTT. This sequence joins TRBV5-6 and TRBJ1-3; 9 bases line up with TRBD1. Germline V CDR1 and CDR2: SGHDT, YYEEEE. The CDR3 is 16 amino acids. With V trimmed by 1 base and J by 8 bases, 10 bases remained unmatched.

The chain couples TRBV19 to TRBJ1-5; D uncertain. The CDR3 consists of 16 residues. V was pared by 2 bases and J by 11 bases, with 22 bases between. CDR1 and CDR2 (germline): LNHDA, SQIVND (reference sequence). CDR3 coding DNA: TGTGCCAGTAGTATATGGGCGTACGCGCACGATCAAGCCCAGCATTTT. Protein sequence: CASSIWAYAHDQAQHF. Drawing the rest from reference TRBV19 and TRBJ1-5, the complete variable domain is DGGITQSPKYLFRKEGQNVTLSCEQNLNHDAMYWYRQDPGQGLRLIYYSQIVNDFQKGDIAEGYSVSREKKESFPLTVTSAQKNPTAFYLCASSIWAYAHDQAQHFGDGTRLSIL.

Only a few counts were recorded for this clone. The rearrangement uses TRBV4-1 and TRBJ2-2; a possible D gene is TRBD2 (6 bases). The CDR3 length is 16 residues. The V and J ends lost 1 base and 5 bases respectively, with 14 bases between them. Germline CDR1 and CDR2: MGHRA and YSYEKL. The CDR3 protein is CASSQASSRDTGELFF. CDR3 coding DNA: TGCGCCAGCAGCCAAGCGTCCTCGCGGGATACCGGGGAGCTGTTTTTT.

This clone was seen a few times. This CDR3 reads CASSPRGANTGELFF. The CDR3 nucleotides are TGTGCCAGCAGCCCAAGGGGCGCGAACACCGGGGAGCTGTTTTTT. V gene TRBV11-2 combines with J gene TRBJ2-2, with D maybe TRBD1 (5 bases). The length of the CDR3 is 15 residues. Trimming left V 5 bases short and J 0 bases short, with 10 bases between. The germline V gene encodes CDR1 SGHAT and CDR2 FQNNGV.

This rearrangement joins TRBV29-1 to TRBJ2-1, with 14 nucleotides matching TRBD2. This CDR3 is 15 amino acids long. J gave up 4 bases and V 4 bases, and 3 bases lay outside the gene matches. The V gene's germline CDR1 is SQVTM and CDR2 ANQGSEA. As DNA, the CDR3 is TGCAGCGTTGCCGGGACTAGCGGGAGTTACAATGAGCAGTTCTTC. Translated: CSVAGTSGSYNEQFF.

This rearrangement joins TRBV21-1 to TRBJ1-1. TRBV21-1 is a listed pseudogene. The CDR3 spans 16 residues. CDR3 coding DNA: TGTGCCAGCAGCAAAGAAAGTAGCGTTACGAACACTGAAGCTTTCTTT. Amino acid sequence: CASSKESSVTNTEAFF.

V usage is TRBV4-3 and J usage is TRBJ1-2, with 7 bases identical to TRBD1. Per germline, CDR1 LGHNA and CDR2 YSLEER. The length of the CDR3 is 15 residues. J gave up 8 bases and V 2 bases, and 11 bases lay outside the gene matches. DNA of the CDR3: TGCGCCAGCAGCCAATCGCGACAGGGCGTTCTGGGCTACACCTTC. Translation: CASSQSRQGVLGYTF.